The rows below give T cell receptor beta chains drawn from one sample of a study of cytomegalovirus exposure and HLA in healthy donors. Profiling relied on immunoSEQ multiplex PCR, and the TCRdb table lists in-frame clones only, not all of them. The table shows about 150,000 clones, with about 94% occurring only once. Sequences were obtained from PBMCs. Every receptor here comes from a man between 18 and 35 years old in good health and CMV-seropositive. The CDR3 runs from the conserved cysteine through the conserved F or W. D genes are given only for firm matches. Some rows mark clone size as missing; the rest say once, few, many or name a class of expanded clone.

size | J | D | V | DNA | CDR3
. | TRBJ2-7 | TRBD1 | TRBV5-1 | TGCGCCAGCAGCTTAGAGGGGGCAGAAGAGCAGTACTTC | CASSLEGAEEQYF
. | TRBJ2-4 | TRBD1 | TRBV2 | TGTGCCAGCAGGGGGCTAACAGGGGTCCAGTACTTC | CASRGLTGVQYF
. | TRBJ1-2 | . | TRBV10-3 | TGTGCCATCAGAGACAGCTATGGCTACACCTTC | CAIRDSYGYTF
. | TRBJ2-1 | TRBD2 | TRBV2 | TGTGCCAGCAGTCTACTAGCGGGAGACAATGAGCAGTTCTTC | CASSLLAGDNEQFF
once | TRBJ2-5 | TRBD2 | TRBV7-9 | TGTGCCAGCAGCCCCACTAGCGTAGGAATTTGGGGGGAGACCCAGTACTTC | CASSPTSVGIWGETQYF
. | TRBJ2-2 | TRBD1 | TRBV28 | TGTGCCAGCAGACCTGGGGACAGGGTTTACACCGGGGAGCTGTTTTTT | CASRPGDRVYTGELFF
. | TRBJ2-1 | TRBD2 | TRBV11-3 | TGTGCCAGCAGCTTAGAGGCTAGCGGGAACAATGAGCAGTTCTTC | CASSLEASGNNEQFF
. | TRBJ2-3 | TRBD2 | TRBV7-3 | TGTGCCAGCAGCCCCGGACTAGCTGCAGATACGCAGTATTTT | CASSPGLAADTQYF
. | TRBJ1-5 | . | TRBV28 | TGTGCCAGCATCCTGGGGGGGTCCGGATTTAGCAATCAGCCCCAGCATTTT | CASILGGSGFSNQPQHF
. | TRBJ2-7 | . | TRBV9 | TGTGCCAGCAGCGTAGCCCAGGATCCCTACGAGCAGTACTTC | CASSVAQDPYEQYF
. | TRBJ2-7 | TRBD1 | TRBV19 | TGTGCCAGTAGCCCGGGACAGGGGGTGTACGAGCAGTACTTC | CASSPGQGVYEQYF
. | TRBJ2-7 | . | TRBV28 | TGTGCCAGCAGTTTCAGCTACGAGCAGTACTTC | CASSFSYEQYF
. | TRBJ2-2 | TRBD1 | TRBV5-1 | TGCGCCAGCAGCCTCTGGACAGGGGCGAACACCGGGGAGCTGTTTTTT | CASSLWTGANTGELFF
few | TRBJ2-2 | . | TRBV2 | TGTGCCAGCAGTGGGGCCCAGGGGAGTAGGGACACCGGGGAGCTGTTTTTT | CASSGAQGSRDTGELFF
. | TRBJ2-3 | TRBD2 | TRBV4-2 | TGTGCCAGCAGCCACCGTGCCGGACTAGCGGGAGAGGGGGGCACAGATACGCAGTATTTT | CASSHRAGLAGEGGTDTQYF
. | TRBJ2-1 | TRBD2 | TRBV11-3 | TGTGCCAGCAGCTTACGTAGCGGGAGGGGCCGTGAGCAGTTCTTC | CASSLRSGRGREQFF
. | TRBJ2-3 | TRBD2 | TRBV27 | TGTGCCAGCACCATGGGCACTAGCGATAGCACAGATACGCAGTATTTT | CASTMGTSDSTDTQYF
. | TRBJ1-1 | TRBD1 | TRBV5-1 | TGCGCCAGCAGCTCTCAGACAGGGGTGAACACTGAAGCTTTCTTT | CASSSQTGVNTEAFF
. | TRBJ1-2 | . | TRBV18 | TGTGCCAGCTCACCCCTATCTTCGACAGGAAATGGCTACACCTTC | CASSPLSSTGNGYTF
. | TRBJ2-7 | TRBD1 | TRBV5-1 | TGCGCCAGCAGCTTGGAGGGACAGGGGGCCGACGAGCAGTACTTC | CASSLEGQGADEQYF
. | TRBJ2-7 | TRBD2 | TRBV7-8 | TGTGCCAGCAGCGTGGGGACTAGCGGGAGTACCTACGAGCAGTACTTC | CASSVGTSGSTYEQYF
. | TRBJ2-5 | TRBD2 | TRBV4-1 | TGCGCCAGCAGCCAAGGGGGGGAGTGGGGACTAGCGGGAGCCGGACAAGAGACCCAGTACTTC | CASSQGGEWGLAGAGQETQYF
once | TRBJ2-5 | TRBD1 | TRBV28 | TGTGCCAGCAGTTTGGACAGGTCGAGGGTAAAGACCCAGTACTTC | CASSLDRSRVKTQYF
. | TRBJ2-7 | . | TRBV7-2 | TGTGCCAGCAGTCTACATGACAGCTACGAGCAGTACTTC | CASSLHDSYEQYF
. | TRBJ2-7 | . | TRBV21-1 | TGTGCCAGCAGCAACCCTCAGGGGTGGTACGAGCAGTACTTC | CASSNPQGWYEQYF
. | TRBJ2-7 | . | TRBV30 | TGTGCCTGGAGTAGGGGCTACGAGCAGTACTTC | CAWSRGYEQYF
. | TRBJ1-5 | . | TRBV5-4 | TGTGCCAGCAGCTTGGCCCCTAATCAGCCCCAGCATTTT | CASSLAPNQPQHF
once | TRBJ1-5 | . | TRBV30 | TGTGCCTGGAGTAGAGGGGGGGAGCCCCAGCATTTT | CAWSRGGEPQHF
once | TRBJ2-1 | . | TRBV28 | TGTGCCAGCAGTTTACTAAGCTCCTACAATGAGCAGTTCTTC | CASSLLSSYNEQFF
. | TRBJ2-1 | TRBD1 | TRBV19 | TGTGCCAGTAGTATGGCGACAGGGGTCTACAATGAGCAGTTCTTC | CASSMATGVYNEQFF
once | TRBJ1-5 | TRBD1 | TRBV28 | TGTGCCAGCAGTTTATTTTCCAGGGGGGTGAATCAGCCCCAGCATTTT | CASSLFSRGVNQPQHF
once | TRBJ2-7 | TRBD2 | TRBV7-9 | TGTGCCAGCAGCTTAGCTCCGGGACTAGCGGGGGGACTCTCCTACGAGCAGTACTTC | CASSLAPGLAGGLSYEQYF